Included here is one T cell receptor (beta chain) sequence, with context. The sample comes from a study of blood T cell repertoires in COVID-19. At the level of the study: Sites in the United States, Italy and Spain provided acute and convalescent COVID-19 samples. From T cells, B-cell-depleted T cells, or PBMCs came the material, which was cDNA or gDNA.

In the original workflow: Counts of nucleated cells, estimated from reference gene primer amplification, were obtained. The repertoire was sequenced with immunoSEQ multiplex PCR; TCRdb's copy has only in-frame clones and lacks some. V and J calls and clone size are copied from that table; D and trimming were computed from the DNA. This table holds over 120,000 clones, around 86% found once. The sample taken for sequencing was peripheral blood. This receptor was identified in a human donor in a cohort sampled during active COVID-19.

The CDR3 nucleotides are TGCAGTGCTAGTCGACAGGGTAGCAATCAGCCCCAGCATTTT. Translated: CSASRQGSNQPQHF. The genes are TRBV20-1 and TRBJ1-5; 7 nucleotides align to TRBD1. This CDR3 has 14 amino acids. CDR1 and CDR2 from the germline V gene are DFQATT and SNEGSKA (reference sequence). J lost 0 bases, V lost 3 bases, and 2 bases had no gene match.